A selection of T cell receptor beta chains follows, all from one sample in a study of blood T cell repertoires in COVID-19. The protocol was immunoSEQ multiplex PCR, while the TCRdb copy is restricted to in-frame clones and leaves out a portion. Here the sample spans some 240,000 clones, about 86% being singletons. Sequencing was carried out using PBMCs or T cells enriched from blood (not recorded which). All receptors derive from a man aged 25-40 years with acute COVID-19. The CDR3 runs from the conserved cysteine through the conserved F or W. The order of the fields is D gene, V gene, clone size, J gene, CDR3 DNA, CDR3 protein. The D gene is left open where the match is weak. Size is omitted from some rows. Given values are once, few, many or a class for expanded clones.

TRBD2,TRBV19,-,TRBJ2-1,TGTGCCAGTAGTAGGGGCGGGGGGCACAGAGGGAATGAGCAGTTCTTC,CASSRGGGHRGNEQFF
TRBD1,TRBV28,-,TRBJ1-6,TGTGCCAGCTCCCTGGGACAGCCCTATTCACCCCTCCACTTT,CASSLGQPYSPLHF
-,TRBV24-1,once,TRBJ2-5,TGTGCCACCAGTGCCAGGAATAAAGAGACCCAGTACTTC,CATSARNKETQYF
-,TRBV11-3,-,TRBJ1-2,TGTGCCAGCAGCTTGGGAGGGAACTATGGCTACACCTTC,CASSLGGNYGYTF
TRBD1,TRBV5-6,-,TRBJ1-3,TGTGCCAGCAGCTTGGATACAGGGGCGAGTGGAAACACCATATATTTT,CASSLDTGASGNTIYF
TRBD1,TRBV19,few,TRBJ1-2,TGTGCCAGTAGTATTCCTTTTTCGGCCGGGACAGGCTTC,CASSIPFSAGTGF
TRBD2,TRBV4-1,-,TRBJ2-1,TGCGCCAGCAGCCGGGTAACTAGCGGGAAAGATGAGCAGTTCTTC,CASSRVTSGKDEQFF
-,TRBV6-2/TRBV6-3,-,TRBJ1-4,TGTGCCAGCAGCCACGGTGGGCAGGGATTAGATGAAAAACTGTTTTTT,CASSHGGQGLDEKLFF
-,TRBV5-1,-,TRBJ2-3,TGTGCCAGCAGCGCGGACTCAAGAGGTCCCACAGATACGCAGTATTTT,CASSADSRGPTDTQYF
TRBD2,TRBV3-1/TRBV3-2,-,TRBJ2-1,TGTGCCAGCAGCCAAGTTCCGGGGGGGACCTACAATGAGCAGTTCTTC,CASSQVPGGTYNEQFF
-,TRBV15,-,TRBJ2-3,TGTGCCACCAGCAGAGATGGAAGCAGCGGGACAGATACGCAGTATTTT,CATSRDGSSGTDTQYF
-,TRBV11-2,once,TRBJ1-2,TGTGCCAGCAGCTTGAGCGGGACTAACTATGGCTACACCTTC,CASSLSGTNYGYTF
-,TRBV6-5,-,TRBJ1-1,TGTGCCAGCACCAGGGGATTGAACACTGAAGCTTTCTTT,CASTRGLNTEAFF
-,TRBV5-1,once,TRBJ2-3,TGTGCCAGCAGCTTGGAGGGTCCCGAGGGGTATTTT,CASSLEGPEGYF
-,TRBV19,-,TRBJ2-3,TGTGCCAGTAGTATAGGGGGGGCAGATACGCAGTATTTT,CASSIGGADTQYF
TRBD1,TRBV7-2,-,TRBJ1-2,TGTGCCAGCAGCCCTCAGACAGGGGGCTATGGCTACACCTTC,CASSPQTGGYGYTF
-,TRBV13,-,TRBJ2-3,TGTGCCAGCAGCTTGGGCCCATATACGCAGTATTTT,CASSLGPYTQYF
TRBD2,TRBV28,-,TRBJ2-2,TGTGCCAGCAGTTCATCGGGACTAGTCTCCGGGGAGCTGTTTTTT,CASSSSGLVSGELFF
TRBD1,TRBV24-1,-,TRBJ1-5,TGTGCCACCAGTGACCCAACAGGGGGCAGCCAGCCCCAGCATTTT,CATSDPTGGSQPQHF
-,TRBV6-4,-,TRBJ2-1,TGTGCCAGCAGTGACCAGGAGGGGGCCGGTGAGCAGTTCTTC,CASSDQEGAGEQFF
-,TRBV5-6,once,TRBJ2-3,TGTGCCAGCAGCTTAAATAGGGGGACGCAGTATTTT,CASSLNRGTQYF
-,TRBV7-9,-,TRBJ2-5,TGTGCCAGCGGTTCAGGGATAGGACAGACCCAGTACTTC,CASGSGIGQTQYF
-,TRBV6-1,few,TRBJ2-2,TGTGCCAGCAATGAACGGGACACCGGGGAGCTGTTTTTT,CASNERDTGELFF
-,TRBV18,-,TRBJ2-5,TGTGCCAGCTCACCGGACTATCGGGCTTCCCAAGAGACCCAGTACTTC,CASSPDYRASQETQYF
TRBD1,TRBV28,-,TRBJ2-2,TGTGCCAGCAGTTCACAGGGGGCGAGACTCCGGGAGCTGTTTTTT,CASSSQGARLRELFF
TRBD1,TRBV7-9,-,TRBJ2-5,TGTGCCAGCAGCCAGGACAGGGGCCATGAGACCCAGTACTTC,CASSQDRGHETQYF
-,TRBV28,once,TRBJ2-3,TGTGCCAGCAGTATTTACACAGATACGCAGTATTTT,CASSIYTDTQYF
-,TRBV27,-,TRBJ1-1,TGTGCCAGCAGCCGGGTCGGGTACGGAAACACTGAAGCTTTCTTT,CASSRVGYGNTEAFF
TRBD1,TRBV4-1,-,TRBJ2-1,TGCGCCAGCAGCCAGAAACAGGGGGCGGGTGAGCAGTTCTTC,CASSQKQGAGEQFF
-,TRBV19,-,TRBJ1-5,TGTGCCAGTAGGTCGATGGAGGGTCAGCCCCAGCATTTT,CASRSMEGQPQHF
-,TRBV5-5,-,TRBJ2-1,TGTGCCAGCAGCTTGGACGTCAGTTACGATGAGCAGTTCTTC,CASSLDVSYDEQFF
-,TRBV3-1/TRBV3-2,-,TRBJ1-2,TGTGCCAGCAGCCACCGACAGGTTCCCGGCTATGGCTACACCTTC,CASSHRQVPGYGYTF